These 20 T cell receptor beta chains were sequenced from one sample in a study of cytomegalovirus exposure and HLA in healthy donors (dated by TCRdb to the late 2010s). The library relied on the immunoSEQ multiplex PCR assay. For the multiplex PCR, a mixture combining 60 forward primers for TCR Vbeta segments and 13 reverse primers for TCR Jbeta segments was used. What TCRdb holds here is the immuneACCESS table cut down to in-frame rearrangements. Part of the clones is not present; checked against another copy, under half of the missing clones reflect an unresolved V gene, and the others are unexplained. The sample table lists around 90,000 clones, roughly 72% of them with a count of one. 0.55% to 0.65% of the sample belongs to the ten largest clones. The sequenced sample was PBMCs. The receptors stem from a man aged 30-40 years in good health and CMV-seronegative.

This clone was counted only a few times. CDR3 amino acids: CASSLDSNGYTF. The CDR3 nucleotides read TGTGCCAGCAGCCTCGACAGTAATGGCTACACCTTC. The rearrangement uses TRBV7-9 and TRBJ1-2; possible D gene TRBD1, 5 bases. Trimming shortened V by 5 bases and J by 6 bases, and 10 bases separated the two germline ends. This CDR3 contains 12 residues. Germline CDR1 reads SEHNR; CDR2 reads FQNEAQ (reference sequence).

V and J are TRBV9 and TRBJ1-5; D unclear. V lost 0 bases and J 5 bases, leaving 6 bases between the germline ends. The germline CDR1 and CDR2 sequences are SGDLS and YYNGEE. The CDR3 extends over 13 amino acids. The CDR3 coding sequence is TGTGCCAGCAGCGTAGCCCCTGATCAGCCCCAGCATTTT. Its translation is CASSVAPDQPQHF.

The rearrangement joins TRBV6-5 to TRBJ2-1, with 11 positions matching TRBD2. Per germline, CDR1 MNHEY and CDR2 SVGAGI. V shed 6 bases, J shed 7 bases, and the junction held 2 bases outside the gene matches. The CDR3 extends over 13 amino acids. Here the CDR3 DNA reads TGTGCCAGCAGGGGACTAGCGGTAAATGAGCAGTTCTTC. Amino acid sequence: CASRGLAVNEQFF.

The table lists this clone with a few counts. This chain uses TRBV6-6 with TRBJ1-5; 9 bases agree with TRBD1. The trim removed 5 bases at V and 9 bases at J, leaving 8 bases unmatched. The CDR3 has 14 amino acids. Germline V lookup: CDR1 MNHNY, CDR2 SVGAGI (reference sequence). CDR3 sequence: CASSTDRGPGPQHF. The CDR3 DNA reads TGTGCCAGCAGTACGGACAGGGGTCCCGGGCCCCAGCATTTT.

The rearrangement joins TRBV5-1 to TRBJ2-5; D is undetermined. Matching the DNA end better, TRBJ2-7 makes the J call doubtful. The CDR3 runs 12 residues. The V gene's germline CDR1 is SGHRS and CDR2 YFSETQ. DNA of the CDR3: TGCGCCAGCAGCTTGTCCCCCTACGAGCAGTACTTC. Its protein product is CASSLSPYEQYF.

CDR3 in amino acids: CASSRQVQETQYF. In nucleotides, the CDR3 is TGTGCCAGCAGCCGACAGGTCCAAGAGACCCAGTACTTC. This chain links TRBV7-3 with TRBJ2-5, with D tentatively TRBD1 (6 bases). This CDR3 is built from 13 residues. In germline, CDR1 is SGHTA, CDR2 FQGTGA. V shed 5 bases and J shed 1 base, with 8 bases lying between them.

The chain has TRBV6-6 and TRBJ2-5; 8 positions match TRBD1. The CDR3 consists of 16 residues. Germline-derived CDR1 and CDR2 are MNHNY and SVGAGI (reference sequence). After removal of 2 bases from V and 0 bases from J, the junction contained 5 bases not matched to a gene. This chain's CDR3 is CASSYEDRDYQETQYF. The DNA of the CDR3 is TGTGCCAGCAGTTACGAGGACAGGGATTACCAAGAGACCCAGTACTTC.

The rearrangement joins TRBV4-3 to TRBJ2-1; 12 bases agree with TRBD2. Germline values: CDR1 LGHNA, CDR2 YSLEER. V lost 1 base and J lost 6; bases outside the gene matches: 7. The CDR3 extends over 17 amino acids. CDR3 DNA sequence: TGCGCCAGCAGCCAAGCACCGGGACTAGCGGGTTTCAATGAGCAGTTCTTC. It specifies CASSQAPGLAGFNEQFF.

This chain links TRBV5-5 with TRBJ1-5, with D perhaps TRBD1 (6 bases). The V gene's germline CDR1 is SGHKS and CDR2 YYEKEE (reference sequence). CDR3 length: 16 amino acids. The ends were cut back, 2 bases at V and 9 bases at J, with 21 bases in the middle. In DNA form, the CDR3 reads TGTGCCAGCAGCTTAACAGCGGCAGGGGACCTTCGGCCCCAGCATTTT. Translation gives CASSLTAAGDLRPQHF.

The chain carries TRBV7-8 and TRBJ2-2; no definite D call. Germline CDR1 and CDR2: SGHVS and FQNEAQ. The CDR3 has 12 residues. Trimming shortened V by 4 bases and J by 2 bases, and 2 bases separated the two germline ends. This CDR3 is CASSSNTGELFF. The CDR3 DNA is TGTGCCAGCAGCTCAAACACCGGGGAGCTGTTTTTT.

The rearrangement joins TRBV7-9 to TRBJ1-2; unclear D gene. Germline-derived CDR1 and CDR2 are SEHNR and FQNEAQ (reference sequence). V shed 1 base and J shed 4 bases, with 7 bases lying between them. CDR3 size: 13 residues. CDR3 DNA: TGTGCCAGCAGCTTAGGACAAGTCTATGGCTACACCTTC. Its translation: CASSLGQVYGYTF.

V usage is TRBV2 and J usage is TRBJ1-5, with TRBD1 as a possible D gene (6 bases). The germline V and J ends were trimmed by 6 bases and 0 bases, with 12 bases remaining between them. Germline-derived CDR1 and CDR2 are SNHLY and FYNNEI. There are 15 residues in the CDR3. For the CDR3, the DNA is TGTGCCAGCAGAAGTGGACAGCATAGCAATCAGCCCCAGCATTTT. Protein product: CASRSGQHSNQPQHF.

This clone was counted a few times. This rearrangement joins TRBV6-5 to TRBJ1-1; D ambiguous. This CDR3 is 14 amino acids long. V was shortened by 6 bases and J by 0 bases, with 11 bases between the two germline ends. From germline, CDR1 is MNHEY and CDR2 SVGAGI. The CDR3 nucleotides are TGTGCCAGCAGGGGGTCTAGCATGAACACTGAAGCTTTCTTT. Its protein product is CASRGSSMNTEAFF.

The table lists this clone with a few counts. The chain recombines TRBV6-1 with TRBJ2-2, with D maybe TRBD2 (5 bases). This CDR3 region has 14 residues. The V end was cut by 1 base, the J end by 5 bases, with 8 bases between. Germline values: CDR1 MNHNS, CDR2 SASEGT. The CDR3, as DNA: TGTGCCAGCAGTGAAGTTCCGGGGACCGGGGAGCTGTTTTTT. Amino acids: CASSEVPGTGELFF.

This chain joins TRBV11-3 and TRBJ2-1; D may be TRBD1 (5 bases). The CDR3 consists of 15 residues. Germline V gene data show CDR1 as SGHNT and CDR2 as YENEEA. V lost 2 bases, J lost 5 bases, and 13 bases lay in between. The CDR3 protein is CASSLKGLGNNEQFF. CDR3 nucleotide sequence: TGTGCCAGCAGCTTAAAGGGGCTAGGCAACAATGAGCAGTTCTTC. The full variable domain, rest sourced from reference TRBV11-3 and TRBJ2-1, is EAGVVQSPRYKIIEKKQPVAFWCNPISGHNTLYWYLQNLGQGPELLIRYENEEAVDDSQLPKDRFSAERLKGVDSTLKIQPAELGDSAVYLCASSLKGLGNNEQFFGPGTRLTVL.

This clone came up a few times. V and J are TRBV2 and TRBJ1-2; 7 nucleotides match TRBD1. Germline V gene sequence: CDR1 SNHLY, CDR2 FYNNEI. Losses at the gene ends were 5 bases for V and 4 bases for J; bases not matched to a gene: 7. CDR3 length: 14 amino acids. Written as DNA, the CDR3 is TGTGCCAGCAGTCGAACAGGGGACCTCTATGGCTACACCTTC. This gives the protein CASSRTGDLYGYTF.

This clone came up a few times. This rearrangement joins TRBV4-1 to TRBJ2-7; TRBD1 aligns across 10 bases. Trimming cost V 0 bases and J 12 bases; bases outside gene matches: 14. The CDR3 consists of 16 residues. CDR1 MGHRA and CDR2 YSYEKL come from the germline V gene. This chain's CDR3 is CASSQEGGTGVPTPYF. In DNA, the CDR3 is TGCGCCAGCAGCCAAGAAGGCGGGACAGGGGTCCCTACTCCGTACTTC.

This chain joins TRBV10-3 and TRBJ1-2; 7 bases fit TRBD1. Germline V gives CDR1 ENHRY, CDR2 SYGVKD. V dropped 0 bases and J dropped 6; count of bases not matched to a gene: 10. This CDR3 spans 16 amino acids. The CDR3 reads CAISESSADRVDGYTF. In nucleotides, the CDR3 is TGTGCCATCAGTGAGTCGAGTGCTGACAGGGTGGATGGCTACACCTTC.

The rearrangement uses TRBV2 and TRBJ2-5, with D perhaps matching TRBD2 (6 bases). The germline CDR1 and CDR2 sequences are SNHLY and FYNNEI. The CDR3 has 15 residues. V lost 6 bases, J lost 7 bases, and 21 bases lay in between. CDR3 residues: CASSPGTRIRGTQYF. The CDR3 DNA reads as TGTGCCAGCAGCCCTGGGACTCGGATTCGGGGGACCCAGTACTTC.

The V call is TRBV6-5, the J call TRBJ1-2; 9 nucleotides match TRBD1. This CDR3 has 14 residues. Per germline, CDR1 MNHEY and CDR2 SVGAGI. V dropped 6 bases and J dropped 0; count of bases not matched to a gene: 2. The CDR3 DNA follows: TGTGCCAGCAGAAGACAGGGGGCTAACTATGGCTACACCTTC. Protein sequence: CASRRQGANYGYTF.